This is a list of T cell receptor beta chains from one sample in a study of T cells after posttransplantation cyclophosphamide. Profiling relied on immunoSEQ multiplex PCR, and the TCRdb table lists in-frame clones only, not all of them. Singletons are absent from the sample, which has some 46,000 clones. Sequenced input: PBMCs. All receptors derive from a man in his forties or fifties in good health, CMV-negative, and a related stem cell transplant donor. The conserved cysteine and the conserved F or W are not part of the CDR3 here. Each record gives: V gene, J gene, clone size, CDR3 protein. Clone size is shown for a subset of rows, as once, few, many or a class of expanded clone.

TRBV29-1,TRBJ1-2,many,SVGGGATYGYT
TRBV9,TRBJ1-3,many,ASSIGQQPGNTIY
TRBV19,TRBJ1-5,many,ASSIGDLVVQPQH
TRBV30,TRBJ2-1,many,AWRGLANEQF
TRBV6-5,TRBJ1-2,many,ASSQTGGYDGYT
TRBV6-5,TRBJ1-4,many,ASSFSATNEKLF
TRBV6-6,TRBJ2-7,many,ASSREGPYEQY
TRBV5-1,TRBJ2-3,many,ASSLVTSGLSTDTQY
TRBV27,TRBJ2-1,.,ASSFQGGRYNEQF
TRBV19,TRBJ1-2,many,ASSVTAMNYGYT
TRBV6-6,TRBJ2-7,many,ASTSPRQGASYEQY
TRBV7-8,TRBJ1-6,.,ASSLTGTGDYNSPLH
TRBV11-2,TRBJ1-1,many,ASSPVQGVNTEAF
TRBV6-1,TRBJ1-5,many,ASEDSHNQPQH
TRBV5-1,TRBJ1-1,many,ASSLSGQTNTEAF
TRBV30,TRBJ1-4,many,AWSVRVGTATNEKLF
TRBV6-6,TRBJ1-5,many,ASSYWGEGPQH
TRBV5-1,TRBJ1-1,many,ASSLGGNTEAF
TRBV29-1,TRBJ2-7,many,SVSHGHYEQY
TRBV6-5,TRBJ2-3,many,AVSWTGGTDTQY
TRBV19,TRBJ1-5,many,ASSIETGGGQPQH
TRBV29-1,TRBJ2-3,.,SIRSARASGNTDTQY
TRBV5-1,TRBJ1-2,many,ASSLDQGGGYT
TRBV6-4,TRBJ2-7,.,ASSEELTGRDEQY
TRBV10-3,TRBJ1-1,many,AISSGTDNTEAF
TRBV5-1,TRBJ1-1,many,ASSLGDRRNTEAF
TRBV10-2,TRBJ2-3,many,ASKGGTDTQY
TRBV2,TRBJ2-2,many,ASSTGFFTGELF
TRBV10-1,TRBJ2-5,.,ASTSGGGRETQY
TRBV10-2,TRBJ1-5,many,ASTRGMGPGNQPQH
TRBV11-3,TRBJ2-1,few,ASSSYLLPGLADNEQF
TRBV7-3,TRBJ2-7,many,ASSPGTGSYEQY
TRBV7-9,TRBJ2-7,.,ASVGRNGEGQGHEQY
TRBV11-3,TRBJ2-2,many,ASSPGASGGANTGELF
TRBV6-5,TRBJ2-1,many,ASRDRSNSYNEQF
TRBV28,TRBJ1-6,few,ASSLAGVDSPLH
TRBV10-3,TRBJ1-3,many,AIRPDSFSGNTIY
TRBV5-1,TRBJ2-7,many,ASSLARGEEQY
TRBV10-3,TRBJ1-1,many,AISDRGHTEAF
TRBV7-9,TRBJ2-1,many,ASSLGLAGGYNEQF
TRBV7-2,TRBJ2-1,many,ASSLDQGSYNEQF
TRBV2,TRBJ2-7,few,ASSEDRGSWYEQY
TRBV20-1,TRBJ2-5,many,SASLQETQY
TRBV9,TRBJ2-3,many,ASSVGGSQDTQY
TRBV29-1,TRBJ2-4,few,SGGGIQY
TRBV18,TRBJ1-5,many,ASSPPGTGNNQPQH
TRBV5-5,TRBJ2-5,many,ASRSRDQETQY
TRBV19,TRBJ2-5,.,ASHSGGTETQY
TRBV6-5,TRBJ1-2,few,ASTRTGTNYGYT
TRBV6-1,TRBJ2-2,many,ASSVSGTGTGELF
TRBV5-1,TRBJ1-1,many,ASSLLQGNTEAF
TRBV4-1,TRBJ1-6,many,ASSQEGTGVGVVSPLH
TRBV15,TRBJ2-1,.,ATSRGRVTREGPYNEQF
TRBV7-6,TRBJ2-2,many,ASSSSGGTITGELF
TRBV2,TRBJ1-5,many,ASTQGYSNQPQH